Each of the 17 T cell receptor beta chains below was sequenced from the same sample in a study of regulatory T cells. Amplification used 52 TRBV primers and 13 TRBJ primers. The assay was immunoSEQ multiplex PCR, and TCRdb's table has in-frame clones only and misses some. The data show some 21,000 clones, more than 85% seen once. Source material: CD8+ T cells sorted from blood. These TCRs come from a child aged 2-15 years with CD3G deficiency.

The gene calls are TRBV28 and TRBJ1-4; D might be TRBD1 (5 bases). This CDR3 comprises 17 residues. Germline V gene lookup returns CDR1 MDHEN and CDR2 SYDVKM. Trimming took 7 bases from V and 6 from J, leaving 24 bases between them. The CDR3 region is CASTTGFKGRQDEKLFF. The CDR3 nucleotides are TGTGCCAGCACTACTGGGTTTAAGGGACGGCAGGATGAAAAACTGTTTTTT.

The DNA for the CDR3 is TGTGCCAGCAGCCCTCCCTGGGACAGCCCCCTGGATACGCAGTATTTT. Translating it yields CASSPPWDSPLDTQYF. V is TRBV12-1 and J is TRBJ2-3; the tabulated D call, TRBD1, remains unverified against the DNA. TRBV12-1 is given as a pseudogene. This CDR3 contains 16 residues.

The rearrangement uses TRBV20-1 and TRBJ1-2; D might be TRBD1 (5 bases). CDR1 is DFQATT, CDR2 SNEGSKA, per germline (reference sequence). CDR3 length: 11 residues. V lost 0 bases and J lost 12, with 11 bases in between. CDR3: CSAREGGVDTF. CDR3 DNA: TGCAGTGCTAGAGAGGGAGGGGTAGACACCTTC.

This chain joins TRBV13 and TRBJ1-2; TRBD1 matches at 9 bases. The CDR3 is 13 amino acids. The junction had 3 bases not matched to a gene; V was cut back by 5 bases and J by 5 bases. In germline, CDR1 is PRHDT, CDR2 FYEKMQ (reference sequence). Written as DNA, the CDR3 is TGTGCCAGCAGCGACAGGGGGAATTATGGCTACACCTTC. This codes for CASSDRGNYGYTF.

The CDR3 region has the DNA TGTGCCATCAGTGGGGACTCCACAGATACGCAGTATTTT. As protein: CAISGDSTDTQYF. The chain uses TRBV10-3 and TRBJ2-3; maybe TRBD2 (6 bases). The CDR3 has 13 amino acids. V was cut by 4 bases and J by 2 bases, with 7 bases left in between. Germline lookup yields CDR1 ENHRY and CDR2 SYGVKD.

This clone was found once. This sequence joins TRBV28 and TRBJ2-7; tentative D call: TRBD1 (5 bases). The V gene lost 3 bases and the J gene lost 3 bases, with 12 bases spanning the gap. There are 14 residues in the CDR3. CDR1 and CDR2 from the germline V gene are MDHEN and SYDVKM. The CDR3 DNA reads TGTGCCAGCAGTTTTACAGGCCTTCGCTACGAGCAGTACTTC. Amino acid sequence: CASSFTGLRYEQYF.

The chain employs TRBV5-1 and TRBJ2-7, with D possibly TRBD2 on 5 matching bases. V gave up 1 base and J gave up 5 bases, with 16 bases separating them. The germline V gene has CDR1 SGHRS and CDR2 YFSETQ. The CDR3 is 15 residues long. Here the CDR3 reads CASSLSGPGIHEQYF. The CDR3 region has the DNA TGCGCCAGCAGCTTGAGCGGACCCGGGATCCACGAGCAGTACTTC. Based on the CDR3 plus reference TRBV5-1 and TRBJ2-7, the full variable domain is KAGVTQTPRYLIKTRGQQVTLSCSPISGHRSVSWYQQTPGQGLQFLFEYFSETQRNKGNFPGRFSGRQFSNSRSEMNVSTLELGDSALYLCASSLSGPGIHEQYFGPGTRLTVT.

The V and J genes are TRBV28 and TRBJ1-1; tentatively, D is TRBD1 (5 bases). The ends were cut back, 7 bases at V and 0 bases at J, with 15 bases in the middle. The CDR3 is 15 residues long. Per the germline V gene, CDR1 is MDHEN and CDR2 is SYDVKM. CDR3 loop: CASIDSKGLNTEAFF. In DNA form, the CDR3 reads TGTGCCAGCATCGACAGTAAAGGGTTGAACACTGAAGCTTTCTTT.

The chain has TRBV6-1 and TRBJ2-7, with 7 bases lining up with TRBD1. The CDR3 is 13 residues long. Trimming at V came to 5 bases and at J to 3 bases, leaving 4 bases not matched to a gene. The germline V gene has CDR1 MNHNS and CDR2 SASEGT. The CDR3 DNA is TGTGCCAGCAGTTCGGGACAGCACTACGAGCAGTACTTC. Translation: CASSSGQHYEQYF.

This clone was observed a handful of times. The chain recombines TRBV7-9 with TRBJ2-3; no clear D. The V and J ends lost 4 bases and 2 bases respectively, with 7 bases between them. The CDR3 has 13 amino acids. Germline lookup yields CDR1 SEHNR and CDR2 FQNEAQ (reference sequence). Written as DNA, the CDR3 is TGTGCCAGCAGCTCAGCCCCCACAGATACGCAGTATTTT. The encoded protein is CASSSAPTDTQYF.

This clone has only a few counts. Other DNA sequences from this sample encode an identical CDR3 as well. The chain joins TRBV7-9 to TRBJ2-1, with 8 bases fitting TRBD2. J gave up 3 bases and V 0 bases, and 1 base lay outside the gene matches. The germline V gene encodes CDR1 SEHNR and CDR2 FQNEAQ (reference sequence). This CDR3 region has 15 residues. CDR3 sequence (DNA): TGTGCCAGCAGCTTAGCAGGGACTAGCTACAATGAGCAGTTCTTC. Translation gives CASSLAGTSYNEQFF.

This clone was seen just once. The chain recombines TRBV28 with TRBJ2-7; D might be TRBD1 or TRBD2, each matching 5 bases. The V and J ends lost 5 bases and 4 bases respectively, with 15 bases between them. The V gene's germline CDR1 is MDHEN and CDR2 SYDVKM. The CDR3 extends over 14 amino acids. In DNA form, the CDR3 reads TGTGCCAGCAGTACCCGGGACCACCTTTACGAGCAGTACTTC. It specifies CASSTRDHLYEQYF. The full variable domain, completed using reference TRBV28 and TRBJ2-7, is DVKVTQSSRYLVKRTGEKVFLECVQDMDHENMFWYRQDPGLGLRLIYFSYDVKMKEKGDIPEGYSVSREKKERFSLILESASTNQTSMYLCASSTRDHLYEQYFGPGTRLTVT.

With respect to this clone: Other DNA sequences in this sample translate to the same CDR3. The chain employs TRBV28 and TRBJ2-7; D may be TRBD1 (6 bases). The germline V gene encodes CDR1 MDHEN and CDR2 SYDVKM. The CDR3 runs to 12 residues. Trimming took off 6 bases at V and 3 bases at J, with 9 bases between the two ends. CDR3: CASSLTGYEQYF. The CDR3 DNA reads TGTGCCAGCAGCTTGACAGGCTACGAGCAGTACTTC. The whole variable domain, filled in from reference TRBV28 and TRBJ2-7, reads DVKVTQSSRYLVKRTGEKVFLECVQDMDHENMFWYRQDPGLGLRLIYFSYDVKMKEKGDIPEGYSVSREKKERFSLILESASTNQTSMYLCASSLTGYEQYFGPGTRLTVT.

CDR3 nucleotides: TGTGCCAGCAGTTGGGACAGTGGAAACACCATATATTTT. It yields the protein CASSWDSGNTIYF. The gene calls are TRBV28 and TRBJ1-3; 7 bases match TRBD1. The CDR3 totals 13 residues. CDR1 is MDHEN, CDR2 SYDVKM, per germline. With V trimmed by 4 bases and J by 3 bases, 0 bases remained unmatched.

CDR3 sequence reads: CASSLTSGWYEQYF. CDR3 bases: TGTGCCAGCAGCTTGACTAGCGGGTGGTACGAGCAGTACTTC. The chain links TRBV11-2 to TRBJ2-7, with TRBD2 matching 10 bases. V lost 3 bases and J lost 4; bases outside the gene matches: 3. The CDR3 is 14 residues long. Germline values: CDR1 SGHAT, CDR2 FQNNGV.

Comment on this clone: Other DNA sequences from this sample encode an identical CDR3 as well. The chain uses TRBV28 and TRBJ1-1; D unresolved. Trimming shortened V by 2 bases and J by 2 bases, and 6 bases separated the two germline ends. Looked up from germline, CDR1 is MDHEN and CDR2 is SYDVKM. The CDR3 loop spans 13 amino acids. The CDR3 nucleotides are TGTGCCAGCAGTTTACTGGTTAACACTGAAGCTTTCTTT. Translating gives CASSLLVNTEAFF.

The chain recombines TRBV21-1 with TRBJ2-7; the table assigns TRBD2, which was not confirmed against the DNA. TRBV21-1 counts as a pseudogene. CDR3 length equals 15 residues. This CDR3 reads CASSKKGTRPYEQCF. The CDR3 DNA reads TGTGCCAGCAGCAAAAAGGGGACTCGGCCTTACGAGCAGTGCTTC.